The T cell receptor (beta chain) described here comes from a study of shared clonotypes between healthy human individuals. Germline V gene lookup returns CDR1 SGHTA and CDR2 FQGNSA. CDR3 length: 15 residues. Losses at the gene ends were 5 bases for V and 8 bases for J; bases not matched to a gene: 10. Some clones are missing from TCRdb's copy, which holds only in-frame ones; the method was immunoSEQ multiplex PCR. The sample consists of roughly 2,300,000 clones, 85% to 95% of them appearing once. The source material was naive CD4+ T cells from PBMCs. Subset denoted: CD45RA+ positively selected. The TCR sequence derives from a man aged 18-30 years in good health. Some clones in this sample may be carry-over from other donors' samples. The gene calls are TRBV7-2 and TRBJ2-3; 10 positions match TRBD2. CDR3 amino acids: CASSLGSSGRVTQYF. In nucleotides, the CDR3 is TGTGCCAGCAGCCTAGGGTCGAGCGGGAGGGTTACGCAGTATTTT.